The clone carrying this T cell receptor (beta chain) occurred a few times. The data are from a study of T cell responses to AZD1222 COVID-19 vaccine. The protocol was immunoSEQ multiplex PCR, while the TCRdb copy is restricted to in-frame clones and leaves out a portion. The sample lists 100,000 or so clones, approximately 88% occurring once. Germline loops: CDR1 KGHSH, CDR2 LQKENI. Trimming shortened V by 3 bases and J by 5 bases, and 20 bases separated the two germline ends. The CDR3 runs 17 residues. This clonotype was obtained from an adult in good health. This sequence joins TRBV18 and TRBJ2-1, with D perhaps TRBD2 (6 bases). This material consisted of peripheral blood, taken on day 0 of AZD1222 vaccination. The CDR3: CASSPGNRDSLNNEQFF. The CDR3 coding sequence is TGTGCCAGCTCACCCGGAAATCGGGACTCCTTAAACAATGAGCAGTTCTTC.